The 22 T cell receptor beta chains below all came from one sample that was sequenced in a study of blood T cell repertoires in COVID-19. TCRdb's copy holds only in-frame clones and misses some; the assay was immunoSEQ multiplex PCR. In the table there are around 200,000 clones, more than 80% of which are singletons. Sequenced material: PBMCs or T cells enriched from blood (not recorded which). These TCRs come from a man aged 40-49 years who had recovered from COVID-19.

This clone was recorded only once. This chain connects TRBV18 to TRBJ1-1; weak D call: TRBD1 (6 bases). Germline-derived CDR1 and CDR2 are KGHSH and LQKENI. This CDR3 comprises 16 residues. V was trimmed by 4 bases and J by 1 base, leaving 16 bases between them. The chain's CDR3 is CASSQSRLTGNTEAFF. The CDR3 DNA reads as TGTGCCAGCTCACAATCCCGTTTGACAGGGAACACTGAAGCTTTCTTT.

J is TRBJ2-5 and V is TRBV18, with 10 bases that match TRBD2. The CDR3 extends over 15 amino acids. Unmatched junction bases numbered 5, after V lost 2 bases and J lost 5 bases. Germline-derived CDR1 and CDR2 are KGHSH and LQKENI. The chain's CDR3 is CASSPGASGSETQYF. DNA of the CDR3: TGTGCCAGCTCACCAGGGGCTAGCGGGAGTGAGACCCAGTACTTC.

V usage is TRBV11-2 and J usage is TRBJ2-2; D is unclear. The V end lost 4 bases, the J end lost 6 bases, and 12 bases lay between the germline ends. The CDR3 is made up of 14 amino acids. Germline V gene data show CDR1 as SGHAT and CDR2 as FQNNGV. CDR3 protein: CASSSLLRAGELFF. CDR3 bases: TGTGCCAGCAGCTCCCTTTTACGCGCCGGGGAGCTGTTTTTT.

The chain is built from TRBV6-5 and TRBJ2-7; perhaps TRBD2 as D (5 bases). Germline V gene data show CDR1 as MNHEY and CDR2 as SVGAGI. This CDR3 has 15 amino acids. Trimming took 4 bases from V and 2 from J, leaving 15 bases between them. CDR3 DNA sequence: TGTGCCAGCAGTTCGCCTAGCCGAGGGCCCTACGAGCAGTACTTC. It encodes CASSSPSRGPYEQYF.

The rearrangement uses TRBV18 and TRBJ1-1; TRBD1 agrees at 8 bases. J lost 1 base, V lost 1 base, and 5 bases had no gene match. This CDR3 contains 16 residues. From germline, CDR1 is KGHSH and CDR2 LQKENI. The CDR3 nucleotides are TGTGCCAGCTCACCACTGGGGGACAGGCCGAACACTGAAGCTTTCTTT. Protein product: CASSPLGDRPNTEAFF.

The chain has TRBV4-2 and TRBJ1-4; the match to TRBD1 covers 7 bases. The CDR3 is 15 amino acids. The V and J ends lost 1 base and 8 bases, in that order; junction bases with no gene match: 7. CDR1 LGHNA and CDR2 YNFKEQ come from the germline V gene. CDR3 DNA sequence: TGTGCCAGCAGCCAAGTGGAGGGGGCTGACGAAAAACTGTTTTTT. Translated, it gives CASSQVEGADEKLFF.

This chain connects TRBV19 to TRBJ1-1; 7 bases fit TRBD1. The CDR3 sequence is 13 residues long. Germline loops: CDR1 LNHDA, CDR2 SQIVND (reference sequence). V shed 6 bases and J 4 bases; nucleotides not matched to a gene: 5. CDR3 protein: CASRLQGPTEAFF. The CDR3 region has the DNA TGTGCCAGTAGACTACAGGGGCCCACTGAAGCTTTCTTT. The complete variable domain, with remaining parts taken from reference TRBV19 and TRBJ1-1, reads DGGITQSPKYLFRKEGQNVTLSCEQNLNHDAMYWYRQDPGQGLRLIYYSQIVNDFQKGDIAEGYSVSREKKESFPLTVTSAQKNPTAFYLCASRLQGPTEAFFGQGTRLTVV.

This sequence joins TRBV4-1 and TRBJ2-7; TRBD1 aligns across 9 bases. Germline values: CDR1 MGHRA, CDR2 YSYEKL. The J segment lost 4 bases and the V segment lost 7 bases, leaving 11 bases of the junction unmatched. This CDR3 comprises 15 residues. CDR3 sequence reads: CASKNLGQGGYEQYF. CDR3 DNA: TGCGCCAGCAAAAATCTGGGACAGGGAGGGTACGAGCAGTACTTC.

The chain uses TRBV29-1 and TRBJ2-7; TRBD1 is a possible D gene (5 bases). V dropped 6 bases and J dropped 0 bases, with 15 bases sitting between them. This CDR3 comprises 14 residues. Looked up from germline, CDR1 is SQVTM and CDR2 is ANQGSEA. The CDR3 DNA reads TGCAGCGTCTTGAGAGACAGAAGCTCCTACGAGCAGTACTTC. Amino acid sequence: CSVLRDRSSYEQYF.

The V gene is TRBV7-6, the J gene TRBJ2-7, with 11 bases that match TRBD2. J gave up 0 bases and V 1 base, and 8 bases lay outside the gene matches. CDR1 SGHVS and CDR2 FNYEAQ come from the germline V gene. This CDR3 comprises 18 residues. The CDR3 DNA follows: TGTGCCAGCAGCTTAGGCCCGGGACTAGCGGAGCTCTCCTACGAGCAGTACTTC. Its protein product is CASSLGPGLAELSYEQYF.

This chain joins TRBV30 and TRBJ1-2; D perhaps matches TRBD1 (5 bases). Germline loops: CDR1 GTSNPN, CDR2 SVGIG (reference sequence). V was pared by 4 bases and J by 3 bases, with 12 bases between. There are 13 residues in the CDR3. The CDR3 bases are TGTGCCTGGACCATCAGGGCTGACTATGGCTACACCTTC. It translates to CAWTIRADYGYTF.

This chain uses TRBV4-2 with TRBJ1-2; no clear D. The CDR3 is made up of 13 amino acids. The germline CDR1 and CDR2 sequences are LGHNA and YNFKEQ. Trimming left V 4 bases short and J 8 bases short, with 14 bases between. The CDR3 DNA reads TGTGCCAGCAGCCCGGTCCAACAGATCGGCTACACCTTC. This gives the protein CASSPVQQIGYTF.

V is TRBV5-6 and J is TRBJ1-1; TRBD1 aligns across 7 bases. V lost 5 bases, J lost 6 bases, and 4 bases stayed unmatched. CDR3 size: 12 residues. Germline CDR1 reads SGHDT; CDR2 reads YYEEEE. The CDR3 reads CASRIRGAEAFF. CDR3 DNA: TGTGCCAGCAGGATCAGGGGGGCTGAAGCTTTCTTT.

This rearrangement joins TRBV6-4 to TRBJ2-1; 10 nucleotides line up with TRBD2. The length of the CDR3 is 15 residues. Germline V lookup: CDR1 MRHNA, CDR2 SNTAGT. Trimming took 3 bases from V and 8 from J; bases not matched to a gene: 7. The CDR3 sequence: CASSETSGDLDEQFF. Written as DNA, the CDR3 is TGTGCCAGCAGTGAAACTAGCGGGGATTTGGATGAGCAGTTCTTC.

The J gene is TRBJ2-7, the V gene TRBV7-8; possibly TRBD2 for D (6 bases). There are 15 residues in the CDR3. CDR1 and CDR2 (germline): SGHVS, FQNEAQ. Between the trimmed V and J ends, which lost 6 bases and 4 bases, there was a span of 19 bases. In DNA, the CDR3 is TGTGCCAGCAGGACTAGGGCCATGGAGACGTACGAGCAGTACTTC. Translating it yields CASRTRAMETYEQYF.

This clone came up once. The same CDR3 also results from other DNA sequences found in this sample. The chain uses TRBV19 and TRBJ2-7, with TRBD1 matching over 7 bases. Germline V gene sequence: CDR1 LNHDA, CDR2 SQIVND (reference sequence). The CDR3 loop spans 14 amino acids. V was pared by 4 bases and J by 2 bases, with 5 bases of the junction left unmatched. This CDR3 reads CASSSDRDPYEQYF. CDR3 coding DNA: TGTGCCAGTAGTAGCGACAGGGACCCCTACGAGCAGTACTTC. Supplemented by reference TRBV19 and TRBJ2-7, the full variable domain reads DGGITQSPKYLFRKEGQNVTLSCEQNLNHDAMYWYRQDPGQGLRLIYYSQIVNDFQKGDIAEGYSVSREKKESFPLTVTSAQKNPTAFYLCASSSDRDPYEQYFGPGTRLTVT.

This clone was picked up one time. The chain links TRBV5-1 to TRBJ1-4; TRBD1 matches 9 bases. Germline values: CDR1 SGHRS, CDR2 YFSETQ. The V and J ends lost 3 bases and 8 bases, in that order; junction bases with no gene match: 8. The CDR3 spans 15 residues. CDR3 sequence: CASSSTGTGLEKLFF. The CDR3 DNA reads TGCGCCAGCAGCTCAACCGGGACAGGGTTGGAAAAACTGTTTTTT.

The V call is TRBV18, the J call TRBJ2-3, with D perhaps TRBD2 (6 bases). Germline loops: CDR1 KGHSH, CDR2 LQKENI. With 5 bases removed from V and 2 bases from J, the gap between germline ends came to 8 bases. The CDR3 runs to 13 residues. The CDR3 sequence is CASSAGTTDTQYF. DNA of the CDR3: TGTGCCAGCTCAGCGGGGACCACAGATACGCAGTATTTT.

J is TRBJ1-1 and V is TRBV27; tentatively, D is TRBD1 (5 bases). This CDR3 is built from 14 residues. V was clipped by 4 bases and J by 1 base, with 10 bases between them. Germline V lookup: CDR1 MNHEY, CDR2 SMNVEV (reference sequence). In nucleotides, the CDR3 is TGTGCCAGCAGTTCCCGACAGCAGAACACTGAAGCTTTCTTT. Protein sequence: CASSSRQQNTEAFF.

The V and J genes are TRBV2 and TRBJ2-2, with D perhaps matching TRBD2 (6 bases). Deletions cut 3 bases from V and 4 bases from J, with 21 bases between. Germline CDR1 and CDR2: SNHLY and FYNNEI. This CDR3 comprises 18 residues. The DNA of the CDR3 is TGTGCCAGCAGTGAGAAGCAATCCCTGGGGGGTGTCACCGGGGAGCTGTTTTTT. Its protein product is CASSEKQSLGGVTGELFF.

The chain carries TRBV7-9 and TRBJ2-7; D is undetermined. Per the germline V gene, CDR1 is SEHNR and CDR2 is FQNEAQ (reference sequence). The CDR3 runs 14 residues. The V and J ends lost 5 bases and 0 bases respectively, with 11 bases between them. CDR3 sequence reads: CASSHSVNSYEQYF. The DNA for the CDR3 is TGTGCCAGCAGCCATAGTGTTAACTCCTACGAGCAGTACTTC.

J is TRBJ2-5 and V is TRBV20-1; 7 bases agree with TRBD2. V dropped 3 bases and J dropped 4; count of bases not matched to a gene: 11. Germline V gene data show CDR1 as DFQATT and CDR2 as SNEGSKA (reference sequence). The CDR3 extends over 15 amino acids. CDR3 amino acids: CSASVPAGRIETQYF. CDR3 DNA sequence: TGCAGTGCTAGTGTTCCAGCGGGGCGAATAGAGACCCAGTACTTC.